This T cell receptor beta chain was observed in a study of blood T cell repertoires in COVID-19. The CDR3 has 14 residues. Trimming pared 6 bases from V and 4 bases from J, leaving 15 bases between. Germline CDR1 and CDR2: ENHRY and SYGVKD. The protocol was immunoSEQ multiplex PCR, while the TCRdb copy is restricted to in-frame clones and leaves out a portion. The sample lists approximately 200,000 clones; approximately 84% were seen once. The chain recombines TRBV10-3 with TRBJ1-1; D gene ambiguous. This receptor was identified in a human donor with acute or convalescent COVID-19. The donor label of this sample is uncertain. Sequencing was carried out using peripheral blood. The CDR3 DNA reads as TGTGCCATCAGGATAGACGGAGGAGGCACTGAAGCTTTCTTT. It specifies CAIRIDGGGTEAFF.